Below, one T cell receptor beta chain is given with its context. This entry belongs to a study of blood T cell repertoires in COVID-19. Study background: Acute and convalescent COVID-19 specimens originated in the United States, Italy and Spain.

Generated by immunoSEQ multiplex PCR, the TCRdb table keeps only in-frame clones and is missing some. The data hold 71,000 or so clones, with 75% to 90% observed a single time. The CDR3 consists of 17 residues. Unmatched junction bases numbered 13, after V lost 4 bases and J lost 4 bases. Germline V gene data show CDR1 as SGHRS and CDR2 as YFSETQ. J is TRBJ2-3 and V is TRBV5-1; 9 bases line up with TRBD1. The source of this sequence is a man aged 50 to 59 with active COVID-19. The sequenced sample consisted of peripheral blood. The CDR3 spells CASSLVPGTGWADTQYF. In nucleotides, the CDR3 is TGCGCCAGCAGCCTGGTTCCCGGGACAGGGTGGGCAGATACGCAGTATTTT.